This T cell receptor beta chain is from a study of cytomegalovirus exposure and HLA in healthy donors. Study results and limitations: The number of N-insertions in an Asian-associated ancestry cluster was reportedly below the approximately 700-donor mean in a later analysis.

This clone was seen a handful of times. Its antigen remains unknown. PCR used 60 Vbeta primers and 13 Jbeta primers. Clones were read by immunoSEQ multiplex PCR, and TCRdb kept only the in-frame ones, dropping some. The sample contains about 100,000 clones, under 85% of which appear only once. CDR3 length: 13 amino acids. Germline values: CDR1 MNHNS, CDR2 SASEGT. V lost 10 bases and J 0 bases, leaving 12 bases between the germline ends. The rearrangement joins TRBV6-1 to TRBJ1-2; tentative D call: TRBD1 (5 bases). This clonotype was obtained from a man aged 35 to 55 in good health and CMV-seronegative. The specimen sequenced was PBMCs. The chain's CDR3 is CATLNRPNYGYTF. The CDR3 coding sequence is TGTGCCACCCTTAACAGGCCTAACTATGGCTACACCTTC.